This TCR beta chain was identified in a study of blood T cells in healthy people across ages. Turning to the study itself: Template switching captured about one barcoded beta molecule per two T cells. Whole-study results and caveats: Nothing was known about donor CMV status, and this possibly confounded expanded clonotype changes. Naive CD4+ cell counts and diversity both ran higher in long-lived than in aged donors.

This clonotype turned up a few times. Its antigen remains unknown. It was with a sample-barcoded 5' primer and a J-beta primer mix that a second PCR of roughly 7 to 12 cycles was run. In TCRdb, the 5' RACE reads were re-called with MiXCR into one record per CDR3 protein. Among some 940,000 distinct CDR3 sequences, 25% to 35% were seen once, and the ten largest hold about a tenth. The same data also went into a second study, on T cells of mothers and their children.

This TCR derives from a woman aged 40 to 55 in good health. Specimen: blood.

For the CDR3, the DNA is TGCGCCAGCAGCTTGAAATCAGGGCAGGGGAACACTGAAGCTTTCTTT. It specifies CASSLKSGQGNTEAFF. The chain links TRBV5-1 to TRBJ1-1, with D perhaps TRBD1 (5 bases). CDR1 and CDR2 from the germline V gene are SGHRS and YFSETQ. CDR3 length equals 16 residues. V gave up 1 base and J gave up 1 base, with 14 bases separating them.